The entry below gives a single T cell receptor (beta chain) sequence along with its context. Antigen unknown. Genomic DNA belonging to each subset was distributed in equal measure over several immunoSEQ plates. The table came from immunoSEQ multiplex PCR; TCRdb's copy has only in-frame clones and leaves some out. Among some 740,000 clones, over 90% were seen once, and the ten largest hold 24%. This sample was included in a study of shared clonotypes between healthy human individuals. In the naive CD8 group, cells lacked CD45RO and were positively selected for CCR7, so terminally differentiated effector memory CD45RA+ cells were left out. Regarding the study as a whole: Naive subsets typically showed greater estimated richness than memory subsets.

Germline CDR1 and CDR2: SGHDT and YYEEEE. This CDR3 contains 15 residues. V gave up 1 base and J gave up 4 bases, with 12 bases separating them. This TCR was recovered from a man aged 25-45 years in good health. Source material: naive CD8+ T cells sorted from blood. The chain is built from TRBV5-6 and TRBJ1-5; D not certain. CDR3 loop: CASSLSGVGNQPQHF. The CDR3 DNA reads TGTGCCAGCAGCTTGTCCGGGGTTGGGAATCAGCCCCAGCATTTT.